The rows below give T cell receptor beta chains drawn from one sample of a study of immune evolution from preneoplasia to lung adenocarcinoma. TCRdb's table, derived via immunoSEQ multiplex PCR, lists solely in-frame clones and lacks some. The sample has 2,000 to 3,000 clones; about 84% are singletons. Source material: FFPE adjacent normal lung tissue. The receptors originated from a person aged 80 or older with lung adenocarcinoma. CDR3s leave out the opening cysteine and the closing phenylalanine or tryptophan. D genes are given only for firm matches. Rows give clone size only sometimes, using once, few, many, or a class for an expanded clone.

size: -
D: TRBD1
V: TRBV28
J: TRBJ2-6
CDR3: ASSTRQGRSSGANVLT

size: -
D: TRBD2
V: TRBV5-1
J: TRBJ2-1
CDR3: ASSLGGTSGEGEQF

size: -
D: -
V: TRBV7-2
J: TRBJ2-1
CDR3: ASSQRTLPF

size: -
D: -
V: TRBV20-1
J: TRBJ1-2
CDR3: SAPFNYGYT

size: once
D: -
V: TRBV27
J: TRBJ1-1
CDR3: ASSSPGNTEAF

size: -
D: -
V: TRBV5-1
J: TRBJ2-7
CDR3: ASSWGGQRSSYEQY

size: large
D: -
V: TRBV5-4
J: TRBJ1-5
CDR3: ASSLAGSNQPQH

size: once
D: -
V: TRBV7-6
J: TRBJ2-7
CDR3: ASSSFGGYEQY

size: -
D: TRBD2
V: TRBV5-5
J: TRBJ2-3
CDR3: ASSYRLAADTQY

size: few
D: -
V: TRBV20-1
J: TRBJ2-5
CDR3: SASQETQY

size: -
D: -
V: TRBV7-2
J: TRBJ2-3
CDR3: ASSIKYTDTQY

size: -
D: -
V: TRBV14
J: TRBJ1-6
CDR3: ASSQERGTDSPLH

size: -
D: -
V: TRBV9
J: TRBJ2-7
CDR3: ASSARQDHYEQY

size: -
D: TRBD2
V: TRBV19
J: TRBJ2-5
CDR3: ASSKGLVRETQY

size: -
D: -
V: TRBV28
J: TRBJ2-4
CDR3: ASSVTSGVAKNIQY

size: -
D: -
V: TRBV28
J: TRBJ1-4
CDR3: ASSPGGATNEKLF

size: -
D: -
V: TRBV5-1
J: TRBJ1-1
CDR3: ASSWSGLNTEAF

size: -
D: TRBD2
V: TRBV27
J: TRBJ2-7
CDR3: ASSFRGRAYEQY

size: -
D: -
V: TRBV9
J: TRBJ1-1
CDR3: ASSARQNTEAF

size: -
D: TRBD2
V: TRBV7-2
J: TRBJ2-7
CDR3: ASSLVLSGRGTHEQY

size: -
D: -
V: TRBV9
J: TRBJ1-3
CDR3: ASSPMRDSGNTIY

size: -
D: -
V: TRBV11-1
J: TRBJ2-7
CDR3: ASRGGGGEQY

size: -
D: TRBD2
V: TRBV5-1
J: TRBJ2-7
CDR3: ASSSRTSGAYEQY

size: -
D: -
V: TRBV6-5
J: TRBJ2-1
CDR3: ASSYSGPRGVNEQF

size: -
D: -
V: TRBV6-5
J: TRBJ1-1
CDR3: ASTLGGGKNTEAF

size: -
D: -
V: TRBV7-8
J: TRBJ2-1
CDR3: ASSLVAWGEQF

size: -
D: TRBD1
V: TRBV29-1
J: TRBJ1-1
CDR3: SATGSNTEAF

size: -
D: -
V: TRBV5-6
J: TRBJ1-3
CDR3: ASSLRGGNTIY

size: -
D: -
V: TRBV7-9
J: TRBJ1-1
CDR3: ASSSYQEPEAF

size: -
D: TRBD1
V: TRBV28
J: TRBJ2-7
CDR3: ASRQGVYEQY

size: once
D: -
V: TRBV2
J: TRBJ2-5
CDR3: ASSDGQQETQY

size: -
D: -
V: TRBV5-4
J: TRBJ2-1
CDR3: ASSFSLGLGNEQF

size: -
D: -
V: TRBV11-3
J: TRBJ2-3
CDR3: ASSLVEDTQY

size: -
D: -
V: TRBV29-1
J: TRBJ2-5
CDR3: SARGAGGETQY

size: -
D: -
V: TRBV5-1
J: TRBJ1-2
CDR3: ASSLEGQGYGYT

size: -
D: TRBD1
V: TRBV19
J: TRBJ2-5
CDR3: ASNFGTGAETQY

size: -
D: TRBD1
V: TRBV11-2
J: TRBJ2-7
CDR3: ASSGTGIVSSYEQY

size: -
D: -
V: TRBV30
J: TRBJ2-7
CDR3: AWDPEGAYEQY

size: few
D: TRBD1
V: TRBV28
J: TRBJ2-1
CDR3: ASSSDRGEQF